This T cell receptor (beta chain) emerged from a study of blood T cell repertoires in COVID-19. Germline V CDR1 and CDR2: KGHDR, SFDVKD. The V gene lost 3 bases and the J gene lost 5 bases, with 12 bases spanning the gap. The CDR3 extends over 14 amino acids. Clones were sequenced by immunoSEQ multiplex PCR, and TCRdb holds only the in-frame ones, with some missing. The table includes fewer than 200,000 clones, approximately 90% detected once. Sequencing used peripheral blood. This TCR came from a man aged 40-49 years with active or convalescent COVID-19. The V and J genes are TRBV24-1 and TRBJ2-5, with D possibly matching TRBD1 (5 bases). The CDR3 bases are TGTGCCACCAGTGATGGGCAGGGTACGGAGACCCAGTACTTC. Translating gives CATSDGQGTETQYF.